The rows below give T cell receptor beta chains drawn from one sample of a study of blood T cell repertoires in COVID-19. Produced via immunoSEQ multiplex PCR; TCRdb's table is partial and in-frame only. The data contain roughly 34,000 clones, 70% to 90% of them singletons. Sequencing input: peripheral blood. The source is an elderly man with active COVID-19. Both conserved end residues are part of each CDR3. The order of the fields is CDR3 protein, CDR3 DNA, clone size, D gene, V gene, J gene. A D gene is named only where the DNA matches it firmly. A row's size may be missing; if present it is once, few, many or a size class.

CDR3: CASSESQLEKLFF
DNA: TGTGCCAGCAGTGAGAGCCAACTTGAAAAACTGTTTTTT
size: NA
D: NA
V: TRBV2
J: TRBJ1-4

CDR3: CATSVLGQANDEAFF
DNA: TGTGCCACCAGTGTCCTGGGACAGGCGAATGATGAAGCTTTCTTT
size: NA
D: TRBD1
V: TRBV24-1
J: TRBJ1-1

CDR3: CASSEGTSGGYYTQYF
DNA: TGTGCCAGTAGCGAAGGGACTAGCGGGGGGTACTATACGCAGTATTTT
size: NA
D: TRBD2
V: TRBV19
J: TRBJ2-3

CDR3: CSASRWLAVQETQYF
DNA: TGCAGTGCTAGTCGGTGGCTAGCGGTTCAAGAGACCCAGTACTTC
size: NA
D: TRBD2
V: TRBV20-1
J: TRBJ2-5

CDR3: CASSISGQPLNEQFF
DNA: TGTGCCAGTAGTATCTCGGGACAGCCTCTCAATGAGCAGTTCTTC
size: NA
D: TRBD1
V: TRBV19
J: TRBJ2-1

CDR3: CASSRGLAGNLETQYF
DNA: TGTGCCAGCAGCAGGGGACTAGCGGGAAATCTCGAGACCCAGTACTTC
size: NA
D: TRBD2
V: TRBV7-8
J: TRBJ2-5

CDR3: CASSLSASRSGELFF
DNA: TGTGCCAGCAGCTTAAGTGCTAGCCGTAGCGGGGAGCTGTTTTTT
size: NA
D: NA
V: TRBV7-3
J: TRBJ2-2

CDR3: CASKTGYEQYF
DNA: TGCGCCAGCAAGACAGGCTACGAGCAGTACTTC
size: NA
D: NA
V: TRBV5-1
J: TRBJ2-7

CDR3: CASSVGSGGSYEQYF
DNA: TGTGCCAGCAGCGTAGGGAGCGGGGGCTCCTACGAGCAGTACTTC
size: NA
D: TRBD2
V: TRBV9
J: TRBJ2-7

CDR3: CASRSTDTQYF
DNA: TGTGCCAGCAGGTCGACAGATACGCAGTATTTT
size: NA
D: NA
V: TRBV3-1/TRBV3-2
J: TRBJ2-3

CDR3: CASSLSMDSRRTEAFF
DNA: TGTGCCAGCAGTTTATCTATGGACAGTCGGCGCACTGAAGCTTTCTTT
size: once
D: NA
V: TRBV27
J: TRBJ1-1

CDR3: CASGPYAGTSKGTQYF
DNA: TGCGCCAGCGGTCCATATGCCGGGACATCCAAGGGGACCCAGTACTTC
size: NA
D: NA
V: TRBV5-1
J: TRBJ2-5

CDR3: CASSQTRGGRVTQYF
DNA: TGTGCCAGCAGTCAGACTAGGGGGGGCCGAGTGACCCAGTACTTC
size: NA
D: NA
V: TRBV2
J: TRBJ2-5

CDR3: CASSGSGGYGFKWETQYF
DNA: TGTGCCAGTAGCGGTAGCGGGGGGTATGGTTTCAAGTGGGAGACCCAGTACTTC
size: few
D: TRBD2
V: TRBV19
J: TRBJ2-5

CDR3: CASSPQGSSQETQYF
DNA: TGTGCCAGCTCACCCCAGGGGTCCTCCCAAGAGACCCAGTACTTC
size: NA
D: NA
V: TRBV18
J: TRBJ2-5

CDR3: CASSLRLAGDIGELFF
DNA: TGTGCCAGCAGCCTCCGACTAGCGGGGGATATCGGGGAGCTGTTTTTT
size: once
D: TRBD2
V: TRBV4-2
J: TRBJ2-2

CDR3: CASSLRQGADTQYF
DNA: TGTGCCAGCAGCTTAAGACAGGGGGCAGATACGCAGTATTTT
size: NA
D: TRBD1
V: TRBV7-9
J: TRBJ2-3

CDR3: CASRMTASNEKLFF
DNA: TGTGCCAGTAGAATGACAGCCTCTAATGAAAAACTGTTTTTT
size: NA
D: NA
V: TRBV19
J: TRBJ1-4

CDR3: CASSLRGGGEQFF
DNA: TGTGCCAGCAGCTTGCGCGGGGGTGGTGAGCAGTTCTTC
size: NA
D: TRBD2
V: TRBV5-4
J: TRBJ2-1

CDR3: CASSLQGDLGYEQYF
DNA: TGTGCCAGCTCACTACAGGGCGACCTGGGCTACGAGCAGTACTTC
size: NA
D: NA
V: TRBV18
J: TRBJ2-7

CDR3: CASSLVSSGGTTDTQYF
DNA: TGTGCCAGCAGTTTAGTGTCTAGCGGGGGGACGACAGATACGCAGTATTTT
size: NA
D: TRBD2
V: TRBV27
J: TRBJ2-3

CDR3: CASSFGRGATEAFF
DNA: TGTGCCAGCAGCTTTGGCCGGGGGGCCACTGAAGCTTTCTTT
size: NA
D: NA
V: TRBV7-2
J: TRBJ1-1

CDR3: CASSLGLRDTQYF
DNA: TGTGCCAGCAGCTTAGGTCTACGGGATACGCAGTATTTT
size: NA
D: NA
V: TRBV7-2
J: TRBJ2-3

CDR3: CATNGGLASGGTQYF
DNA: TGTGCCACCAACGGGGGGCTTGCCTCGGGAGGCACCCAGTACTTC
size: NA
D: NA
V: TRBV15
J: TRBJ2-5

CDR3: CASSLGAGDRGFF
DNA: TGTGCCAGCAGCTTAGGGGCGGGGGACAGGGGTTTCTTT
size: NA
D: TRBD1
V: TRBV11-2
J: TRBJ1-1

CDR3: CSASPWDTAYKYGYTF
DNA: TGCAGTGCTAGTCCGTGGGACACAGCCTACAAATATGGCTACACCTTC
size: NA
D: NA
V: TRBV20-1
J: TRBJ1-2

CDR3: CASSLRSGNTEAFF
DNA: TGTGCCAGCAGCTTACGATCAGGGAACACTGAAGCTTTCTTT
size: few
D: NA
V: TRBV11-1
J: TRBJ1-1

CDR3: CASSPEGGALGYEQYF
DNA: TGTGCCAGCAGCCCCGAGGGGGGGGCGCTTGGCTACGAGCAGTACTTC
size: NA
D: NA
V: TRBV5-4
J: TRBJ2-7

CDR3: CASSQDNQGSSSPLHF
DNA: TGCGCCAGCAGCCAAGATAACCAGGGAAGTAGTTCACCCCTCCACTTT
size: NA
D: NA
V: TRBV4-1
J: TRBJ1-6

CDR3: CASSKALLRGGVGNQPQHF
DNA: TGTGCCAGCAGCAAAGCGCTTTTGAGGGGGGGCGTCGGCAATCAGCCCCAGCATTTT
size: NA
D: NA
V: TRBV21-1
J: TRBJ1-5

CDR3: CASRERGGNEQFF
DNA: TGTGCCAGCCGCGAGCGGGGGGGTAATGAGCAGTTCTTC
size: NA
D: TRBD2
V: TRBV7-2
J: TRBJ2-1

CDR3: CAGSIGQVYGYTF
DNA: TGTGCCGGTAGTATCGGCCAGGTCTATGGCTACACCTTC
size: NA
D: NA
V: TRBV19
J: TRBJ1-2

CDR3: CASSSRPGGYEKLFF
DNA: TGTGCCAGCAGCTCCCGGCCAGGGGGGTATGAAAAACTGTTTTTT
size: NA
D: TRBD1
V: TRBV7-9
J: TRBJ1-4

CDR3: CASSPYGRTNYGYTF
DNA: TGTGCCAGTAGTCCCTATGGGAGAACCAACTATGGCTACACCTTC
size: NA
D: NA
V: TRBV19
J: TRBJ1-2

CDR3: CASRGTGNQPQHF
DNA: TGTGCCAGCAGGGGGACAGGGAATCAGCCCCAGCATTTT
size: once
D: TRBD1
V: TRBV12-3/TRBV12-4
J: TRBJ1-5

CDR3: CASSLESQGGGNEQFF
DNA: TGTGCCAGCAGCTTGGAGTCACAAGGGGGGGGGAATGAGCAGTTCTTC
size: NA
D: NA
V: TRBV5-4
J: TRBJ2-1

CDR3: CASSPFRTEAFF
DNA: TGTGCCAGCAGCCCGTTCCGTACTGAAGCTTTCTTT
size: few
D: NA
V: TRBV7-9
J: TRBJ1-1

CDR3: CASSQDLGGGSGGSYEQYF
DNA: TGTGCCAGCAGCCAAGATTTAGGGGGCGGGAGCGGGGGATCCTACGAGCAGTACTTC
size: NA
D: NA
V: TRBV3-1/TRBV3-2
J: TRBJ2-7

CDR3: CASVLTSSTDTQYF
DNA: TGTGCTAGTGTCTTGACTAGCAGCACAGATACGCAGTATTTT
size: few
D: TRBD2
V: TRBV12-5
J: TRBJ2-3

CDR3: CASSLDYRAVTYEQYF
DNA: TGTGCCAGCAGCTTAGACTACAGGGCCGTGACCTACGAGCAGTACTTC
size: NA
D: NA
V: TRBV11-2
J: TRBJ2-7

CDR3: CASSLAPGNQQSEQYF
DNA: TGTGCCAGCAGCTTAGCCCCCGGGAACCAGCAGTCCGAGCAGTACTTC
size: NA
D: NA
V: TRBV7-8
J: TRBJ2-7

CDR3: CASSIRDRGPNEQFF
DNA: TGTGCCAGCAGTATCCGGGACAGGGGTCCCAATGAGCAGTTCTTC
size: NA
D: TRBD1
V: TRBV27
J: TRBJ2-1

CDR3: CASSRQGSMNNEQFF
DNA: TGTGCCAGCAGTCGACAGGGAAGTATGAACAATGAGCAGTTCTTC
size: NA
D: TRBD1
V: TRBV6-2/TRBV6-3
J: TRBJ2-1

CDR3: CASVIAASNYNEQFF
DNA: TGTGCCAGCGTTATAGCGGCCTCGAACTACAATGAGCAGTTCTTC
size: NA
D: NA
V: TRBV2
J: TRBJ2-1

CDR3: CASSSREDTQYF
DNA: TGTGCCAGCAGTTCCCGGGAAGATACGCAGTATTTT
size: NA
D: NA
V: TRBV27
J: TRBJ2-3

CDR3: CASSEAGLAGANVLTF
DNA: TGTGCCAGCAGTGAAGCGGGCCTTGCTGGGGCCAACGTCCTGACTTTC
size: NA
D: NA
V: TRBV25-1
J: TRBJ2-6

CDR3: CASSPGRSTDTQYF
DNA: TGTGCCAGCAGTCCGGGGAGGAGCACAGATACGCAGTATTTT
size: NA
D: NA
V: TRBV6-5
J: TRBJ2-3

CDR3: CASSLLTGIRSNQPQHF
DNA: TGTGCCAGCAGCCTCCTGACAGGGATCAGGAGCAATCAGCCCCAGCATTTT
size: NA
D: TRBD1
V: TRBV7-3
J: TRBJ1-5

CDR3: CASSYRTFKGNEQYF
DNA: TGTGCCAGCAGTTACCGGACTTTTAAGGGCAACGAGCAGTACTTC
size: few
D: NA
V: TRBV6-6
J: TRBJ2-7

CDR3: CASGQGNPQETQYF
DNA: TGTGCTAGTGGCCAGGGGAATCCCCAAGAGACCCAGTACTTC
size: NA
D: NA
V: TRBV12-5
J: TRBJ2-5

CDR3: CASSLTGAGEGYTF
DNA: TGCGCCAGCAGCTTAACAGGCGCCGGAGAGGGCTACACCTTC
size: few
D: NA
V: TRBV5-1
J: TRBJ1-2

CDR3: CVEGTERYEQYF
DNA: TGTGTGGAGGGGACGGAGAGGTACGAGCAGTACTTC
size: NA
D: NA
V: TRBV21-1
J: TRBJ2-7